This TCR beta chain comes out of a study of T-cell memory formation after mild COVID-19. TCRdb re-analysed the 5' RACE reads in MiXCR, keeping a single row per CDR3 protein. The data show under 200,000 distinct CDR3 sequences, 10% to 15% seen once. CDR3 length: 14 amino acids. Germline V CDR1 and CDR2: MNHEY, SVGEGT. Trimming shortened V by 7 bases and J by 0 bases, and 12 bases separated the two germline ends. This receptor was obtained from a man aged 18 to 30 who had mild COVID-19 (a few samples of this study predate the infection). Cell type and time point are not known. The gene calls are TRBV6-2 or TRBV6-3 and TRBJ1-1; D gene uncertain. The sequenced sample was PBMCs or a T cell subset sorted from them (not recorded which). The CDR3 here is CASTPDVVNTEAFF. CDR3 coding DNA: TGTGCCAGCACCCCCGACGTGGTGAACACTGAAGCTTTCTTT.